A selection of T cell receptor beta chains follows, all from one sample in a study of neurological immune-mediated disorders. TCRdb re-called the 5' RACE reads through MiXCR, storing one row per CDR3 protein. This table has approximately 40,000 distinct CDR3 sequences, approximately 5.1% appearing once. The sequenced sample consisted of CD4+ T cells from blood. Receptor source: a man aged 18 to 30 in good health. Each CDR3 is given with its conserved first and last residue. D genes are given only for firm matches. Expanded clones get a size class; other rows say once, few or many, or leave the size out.

d_call	clone_size	v_call	j_call	cdr3_nt	cdr3_aa
NA	many	TRBV4-2	TRBJ2-6	TGTGCCAGCAGCCTCGGATTCTCTGGGGCCAACGTCCTGACTTTC	CASSLGFSGANVLTF
NA	many	TRBV5-1	TRBJ2-7	TGCGCCAGCAGCTTCGGACCCCTCTACGAGCAGTACTTC	CASSFGPLYEQYF
NA	many	TRBV7-2	TRBJ2-4	TGTGCCAGCAGCGTGGGCCTCAGGGACATTCAGTACTTC	CASSVGLRDIQYF
TRBD2	NA	TRBV20-1	TRBJ2-5	TGCAGTGCTTCATGGGACCGGGCGGGAGGGACCCAGTACTTC	CSASWDRAGGTQYF
NA	many	TRBV7-9	TRBJ1-1	TGTGCCAGCAGCTATCGTGCACGGTTGGCTGAAGCTTTCTTT	CASSYRARLAEAFF
TRBD1	many	TRBV12-3/TRBV12-4	TRBJ1-1	TGTGCCAGCATCGGACAGGGGGGAACTGAAGCTTTCTTT	CASIGQGGTEAFF
NA	many	TRBV20-1	TRBJ2-6	TGCAGTGTCATGGGAGCTCAGTCTGGGGCCAACGTCCTGACTTTC	CSVMGAQSGANVLTF
NA	many	TRBV7-9	TRBJ1-1	TGTGCCAGCAGACCAGCAGGGTGGGGAGCTTTCTTT	CASRPAGWGAFF
NA	many	TRBV7-3	TRBJ2-2	TGTGCCAGCAGCCAGATCGGCGGGGAGCTGTTTTTT	CASSQIGGELFF
TRBD1	many	TRBV4-3	TRBJ2-5	TGCGCCAGCAGCCAAGAGAGGACAGGGAGGGAGACCCAGTACTTC	CASSQERTGRETQYF
TRBD1	many	TRBV5-6	TRBJ1-1	TGTGCCAGCAGTTACCCCGGGACAGGGAGAAAAGCTTTCTTT	CASSYPGTGRKAFF
TRBD1	many	TRBV24-1	TRBJ1-2	TGTGCCACCAGTAACAGGGGCTGGGGCTACACCTTC	CATSNRGWGYTF
TRBD2	NA	TRBV4-2	TRBJ2-3	TGTGCCAGCAGCCGAAGTAGCGCGGGAGTAGCAGATACGCAGTATTTT	CASSRSSAGVADTQYF
NA	many	TRBV4-3	TRBJ2-2	TGCGCCAGCAGCCAAGTACACCCTACCGGGGAGCTGTTTTTT	CASSQVHPTGELFF
NA	many	TRBV14	TRBJ2-5	TGTGCCAGCAGCCGTCAGTATGGGGAGACCCAGTACTTC	CASSRQYGETQYF
NA	many	TRBV2	TRBJ1-1	TGTGCCAGCAGTGAAAATAACAGGGTATCCAAGGCTTTCTTT	CASSENNRVSKAFF
TRBD1	many	TRBV29-1	TRBJ2-1	TGCAGCGTGGGAAAGACAGGGAGCAGCTCCTACAATGAGCAGTTCTTC	CSVGKTGSSSYNEQFF
TRBD1	many	TRBV5-1	TRBJ2-5	TGCGCCAGCAGCTTGTATCAGGGGGCCGATTCAGAGACCCAGTACTTC	CASSLYQGADSETQYF
NA	many	TRBV10-3	TRBJ1-5	TGTGCCATCAGTGAAGGGTTCAATCAGCCCCAGCATTTT	CAISEGFNQPQHF
TRBD2	many	TRBV7-3	TRBJ2-2	TGTGCCAGCAGCTCCAGCGGGGGCGGGACCGGGGAGCTGTTTTTT	CASSSSGGGTGELFF
NA	NA	TRBV9	TRBJ1-2	TGTGCCAGCAACCCTTTTCCGCAGTCGAGTGGCTACACCTTC	CASNPFPQSSGYTF
TRBD1	many	TRBV20-1	TRBJ2-3	TGCAGTGCTGGACAGGCTTCTGGGGATACGCAGTATTTT	CSAGQASGDTQYF
TRBD1	many	TRBV18	TRBJ1-1	TGTGCCAGCTCCCTGCAGGGACAGCGGGGGACTGAAGCTTTCTTT	CASSLQGQRGTEAFF
NA	many	TRBV7-9	TRBJ2-2	TGTGCCAGCGAAAATACTGAGAACACCGGGGAGCTGTTTTTT	CASENTENTGELFF
NA	many	TRBV5-1	TRBJ2-1	TGCGCCAGCAGCCCTGTACTAAGCCGGGGGTCCTACAATGAGCAGTTCTTC	CASSPVLSRGSYNEQFF
NA	many	TRBV20-1	TRBJ1-3	TGCAGTGCTAGAGGGCAGTCTGGAAACACCATATATTTT	CSARGQSGNTIYF
NA	many	TRBV7-2	TRBJ1-2	TGTGCCAGCAGCTCTCGGGGGGGCGGGAACTATGGCTACACCTTC	CASSSRGGGNYGYTF
NA	many	TRBV5-1	TRBJ1-2	TGCGCCAGCAGCTTTGGGGGAACTAACTATGGCTACACCTTC	CASSFGGTNYGYTF
NA	medium-sized	TRBV5-1	TRBJ1-1	TGCGCCAGCAGCTTGGTTCTCCGCTCTCTTAAGGTACACACTGAAGCTTTCTTT	CASSLVLRSLKVHTEAFF
NA	many	TRBV5-1	TRBJ2-3	TGCGCCAGCAGCTTGGGGAACACAGATACGCAGTATTTT	CASSLGNTDTQYF
TRBD2	many	TRBV7-2	TRBJ2-7	TGTGCCAGCAGCTTAGGAGGGGACCTAGCGGTCGTGTACTTC	CASSLGGDLAVVYF
NA	many	TRBV18	TRBJ2-5	TGTGCCAGCTCACCACCTGCCACGGAAGAGACCCAGTACTTC	CASSPPATEETQYF
NA	many	TRBV5-1	TRBJ2-7	TGCGCCAGCAGCTTGTCACAGGGGGAGGGCTACGAGCAGTACTTC	CASSLSQGEGYEQYF
TRBD1	many	TRBV7-2	TRBJ1-2	TGTGCCAGCAGCCGGACAGGGTCGAATGGCTACACCTTC	CASSRTGSNGYTF
NA	NA	TRBV6-2/TRBV6-3	TRBJ1-5	TGTGCCAGCAGTTACTCCCCCCCGGATCCCCAGCATTTT	CASSYSPPDPQHF
NA	many	TRBV5-1	TRBJ2-7	TGCGCCAGCAGCTTGGCTAGCTCTACCTACGAGCAGTACTTC	CASSLASSTYEQYF
NA	many	TRBV5-1	TRBJ2-4	TGCGCCAGCAGCTCGGACACCCCGAACATTCAGTACTTC	CASSSDTPNIQYF
TRBD2	many	TRBV4-2	TRBJ2-1	TGTGCCAGCAGCCAAGATTGGGGGGGAATGGGGGTGATGCAGTTCTTC	CASSQDWGGMGVMQFF
TRBD1	many	TRBV20-1	TRBJ1-5	TGCAGTGCTACCGGGACAGCAAATCAGCCCCAGCATTTT	CSATGTANQPQHF
TRBD1	NA	TRBV19	TRBJ1-2	TGTGCCAGTAGTATAGTCACAGGGGAAGTATACGGCTACACCTTC	CASSIVTGEVYGYTF
TRBD1	many	TRBV24-1	TRBJ2-3	TGTGCCACCCGACAGGGTACAGCGCCGCATACGCAGTATTTT	CATRQGTAPHTQYF
TRBD1	many	TRBV18	TRBJ2-1	TGTGCCAGCTCACTGGGACAGGTGAATACCAATGAGCAGTTCTTC	CASSLGQVNTNEQFF
TRBD1	many	TRBV7-3	TRBJ2-6	TGTGCCAGCAGCTTGGGACAGAGCCGCTTTGGGGCCAACGTCCTGACTTTC	CASSLGQSRFGANVLTF
NA	many	TRBV20-1	TRBJ2-5	TGCAGTGCCCCTAGGGGAGGAAGGGGGACCCAAGAGACCCAGTACTTC	CSAPRGGRGTQETQYF
TRBD1	many	TRBV5-1	TRBJ2-5	TGCGCCAGCGGATACTCGACAGGGGCGGGCGAGACCCAGTACTTC	CASGYSTGAGETQYF
TRBD1	few	TRBV18	TRBJ2-3	TGTGCCAGCTCAACCACAGGGGACACAGATACGCAGTATTTT	CASSTTGDTDTQYF
TRBD2	many	TRBV20-1	TRBJ2-1	TGCAGTGCTAAGCGGGGGAGATACAATGAGCAGTTCTTC	CSAKRGRYNEQFF
NA	many	TRBV12-3/TRBV12-4	TRBJ1-4	TGTGCCAGCAGCTATGGGACCCGGGGCACAGAAAAACTGTTTTTT	CASSYGTRGTEKLFF
NA	many	TRBV6-6	TRBJ1-2	TGTGCCAGCAGTACGGCAGGAAATTTGTACTATGGCTACACCTTC	CASSTAGNLYYGYTF
TRBD2	many	TRBV7-6	TRBJ2-5	TGTGCCAGCAGCACCGTCTATAGCGGGGGGCCCGGCGGGACCCAGTACTTC	CASSTVYSGGPGGTQYF